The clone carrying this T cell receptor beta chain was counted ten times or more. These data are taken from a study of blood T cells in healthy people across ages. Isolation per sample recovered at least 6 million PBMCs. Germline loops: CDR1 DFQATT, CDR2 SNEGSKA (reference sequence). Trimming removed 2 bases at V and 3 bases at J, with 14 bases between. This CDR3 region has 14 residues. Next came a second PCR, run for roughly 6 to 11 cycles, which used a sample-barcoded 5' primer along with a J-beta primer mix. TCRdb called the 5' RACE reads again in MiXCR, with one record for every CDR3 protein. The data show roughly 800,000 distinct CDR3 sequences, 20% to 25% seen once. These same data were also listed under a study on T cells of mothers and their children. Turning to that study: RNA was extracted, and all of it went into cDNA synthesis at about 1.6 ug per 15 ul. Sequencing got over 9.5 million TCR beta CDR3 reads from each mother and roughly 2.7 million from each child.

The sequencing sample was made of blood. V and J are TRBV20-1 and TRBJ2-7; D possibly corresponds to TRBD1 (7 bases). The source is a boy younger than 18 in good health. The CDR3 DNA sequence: TGCAGTGCTAGACTTGCAGGGGGGATCTACGAGCAGTACTTC. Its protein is CSARLAGGIYEQYF.